This entry describes one T cell receptor beta chain. What antigen it recognizes has not been identified. The record has no base qualities; no much larger clone is one base away. CDR1 SQVTM and CDR2 ANQGSEA were looked up in the germline V gene. Trimming costs V 4 bases and J 6 bases, and their ends lie 10 bases apart. The CDR3 contains 12 residues, cysteine and phenylalanine counted. Only the CDR3 part of the read is kept: 36 bases, read in frame from the first base. These data originate in a study of CD4 T cells in relation to SARS-CoV-2 and coronaviruses listed by TCRdb under 2021. As for the study more broadly: In the ViraFEST assay, PBMCs were grown with antigen for around ten days, and TCR beta CDR3s were then sequenced to identify antigen-specific clonal expansions. Patient-derived lymphoblastoid cell lines were used to map the HLA restriction of shared crossreactive spike epitopes. The negative reference condition was either a culture with an HIV-1 Nef peptide pool or a culture with no peptide. Samples from three pre-COVID donors and the naive versus memory experiments were sequenced with the Adaptive Biotechnologies TCR-sequencing kit; other data were Illumina-based. Expansion assays from other donors in the study were sequenced with a different, Illumina-based TCR-beta assay. At the level of individual TCR clonotypes, the study evaluated whether memory CD4+ T cells crossreact between the spike proteins of SARS-CoV-2 and those of common cold coronaviruses. Findings and caveats that apply to the study as a whole: Because no donor provided both pre-pandemic and post-infection samples, tracing the source of pre-existing responses was limited. Significantly weaker SARS-CoV-2-driven expansion was shown by crossreactive clones than by monoreactive clones, consistent with antigenic imprinting. Memory CD4+ clonotypes crossrecognizing SARS-CoV-2 and at least one common cold coronavirus spike were found in roughly 65% of donors. The study was constrained by small numbers of patients and of tested TCRs. Because the crossreactivity analysis focused on spike protein, crossreactivity against other viral proteins was not assessed.

The library was produced with the immunoSEQ multiplex PCR assay. As for the authors' bioinformatics: During preprocessing, nonproductive sequences were removed, as were CDR3s that did not start with C, did not end with F or W, or were shorter than 7 amino acids. Antigen-specific clonotypes were called with the MANAFEST web app, based on expansion relative to reference and other culture wells. A clone counted as positive if significantly expanded in 2 of 3 replicate wells versus the reference culture at FDR below 0.05. Positive clones also required significant expansion versus all other tandem wells and an odds ratio above 5. Pairwise Levenshtein distance, computed with the stringdist R package after three terminal residues were trimmed from each end, was used as the measure of CDR3 homology. TCRdb limited this immuneACCESS table to in-frame rearrangements with V and J called. A share of clones is missing; checked studies link under half to unresolved V genes, and the rest is unexplained. The DNA gave D and trimming, while V, J and clone size come from that table. For this sample the table gives 21,000 or so clones, of which approximately 82% were detected only once. The ten largest clones capture 25% to 35% of the sample.

CD4+ T cells from unexposed donors were collected before the COVID-19 pandemic (2011-2018). Following 10 days of culture, the EasySep CD4+ T cell isolation kit was used to isolate CD4+ T cells. As far as cell numbers permitted, CD4+ T cells from unexposed donors were tested for reactivity against SARS-CoV-2 S and N as well as four spike pools from common cold coronaviruses. Two million PBMCs per well were cultured in IMDM with about 5.5% human AB serum and 9.5 to 10 IU/ml IL-2. Half of the culture medium was replaced with fresh IL-2-containing medium on days 3 and 7. In general, every peptide culture condition was set up in three replicate wells. Leukapheresis product for the unexposed donors was purchased commercially. Ficoll-Paque PLUS gradient centrifugation was used to isolate PBMCs from either whole blood or leukapheresis product. The PBMCs went either fresh into the expansion assay or into cryopreservation at -140 degrees C. The QIAamp Micro DNA Kit was used to extract genomic DNA from the CD4+ T cells.

The rearranged chain carries TRBV29-1 and TRBJ1-5, with the D gene too uncertain to name. The receptor's source is a human donor in good health. Material for sequencing was CD4+ T cells from PBMCs, cultured in vitro. The CDR3 corresponds to CSVGILVQPQHF. The DNA is as follows: TGCAGCGTTGGCATACTGGTTCAGCCCCAGCATTTT.